The present entry profiles one TCR beta chain with its context. The antigen is unknown. The repertoire was sequenced with immunoSEQ multiplex PCR; TCRdb's copy has only in-frame clones and lacks some. The sample lists about 180,000 clones, 92% occurring once. This record comes from a study of T cell responses to AZD1222 COVID-19 vaccine. General study findings and limits: With dominance at 160-218 and 743-854, vaccine-associated CD4 TCRs spanned spike. Increased Spike-specific TCR breadth and depth were observed after two AZD1222 doses. None of the repertoires were sampled until the peak T cell response had passed. Females made up more of the donors, who were largely white British, and clonal diversity may have come out too low.

The CDR3 is 15 amino acids. Germline loops: CDR1 LGHNA, CDR2 YNFKEQ. Trimming removed 0 bases at V and 10 bases at J, with 16 bases between. The sample was peripheral blood, taken 28 days after the second AZD1222 dose. This chain connects TRBV4-2 to TRBJ2-1; no reliable D call. The TCR sequence derives from an adult who received the AZD1222 COVID-19 vaccine. The CDR3, as DNA: TGTGCCAGCAGCCAAGATAAATCTCTACCTTGGGAGCAGTTCTTC. This gives the protein CASSQDKSLPWEQFF.